This T cell receptor beta chain was documented in a study of beta chain features in type 1 diabetes. The study, taken as a whole, reports: In every one of the four CD4+ subsets, TCRB CDR3s were moderately but significantly shorter in Type 1 diabetes patients.

A remark on this clone: Antigen: not known.

Unmatched junction bases numbered 6, after V lost 4 bases and J lost 6 bases. This CDR3 comprises 15 residues. Germline V gene sequence: CDR1 SGDLS, CDR2 YYNGEE. All of the isolated RNA was reverse transcribed, so expressed TCRB transcripts were sequenced. The protocol was immunoSEQ multiplex PCR, while the TCRdb copy is restricted to in-frame clones and leaves out a portion. The table includes a few hundred thousand clones, around an eighth detected once. The sample consisted of naive CD4+ T cells from blood. This clonotype was sampled from a woman younger than 35 with type 1 diabetes. This sequence joins TRBV9 and TRBJ2-7; TRBD2 aligns across 14 bases. The CDR3 bases are TGTGCCAGCAGCAGAGGGACTAGCGGGAGACGCGAGCAGTACTTC. It specifies CASSRGTSGRREQYF.